These 8 T cell receptor beta chains originate from one sample sequenced in a study of cytomegalovirus exposure and HLA in healthy donors. In the PCR, 60 Vbeta and 13 Jbeta primers were used. The assay was immunoSEQ multiplex PCR, and TCRdb's table has in-frame clones only and misses some. The sample records 180,000 or so clones, about 9% being singletons. Sequencing input: PBMCs. The receptor set was obtained from a woman in her thirties in good health and CMV-seropositive.

The chain uses TRBV7-9 and TRBJ1-2, with D possibly being TRBD1 (6 bases). Between the trimmed V and J ends, which lost 0 bases and 9 bases, there was a span of 11 bases. The CDR3 contains 13 residues. CDR1 is SEHNR and CDR2 is FQNEAQ in the germline V gene (reference sequence). The CDR3 protein is CASSLAQGIRYTF. CDR3 sequence (DNA): TGTGCCAGCAGCTTAGCGCAGGGGATTCGCTACACCTTC.

The chain combines TRBV6-8 with TRBJ2-7, with a tentative D call TRBD2 (5 bases). The length of the CDR3 is 11 residues. Trimming stripped 8 bases from V and 4 bases from J, with 9 bases between. Germline CDR1 MNHGY, CDR2 SAAAGT. The chain's CDR3 is CASLEGYEQYF. Written as DNA, the CDR3 is TGTGCCAGCTTAGAGGGTTACGAGCAGTACTTC.

This clone was seen a few times. The rearrangement links TRBV5-6 to TRBJ2-7; tentatively, D is TRBD2 (6 bases). Trimming cost V 4 bases and J 0 bases, with 17 bases left between them. The V gene's germline CDR1 is SGHDT and CDR2 YYEEEE. The CDR3 loop spans 16 amino acids. The CDR3 protein is CASSLRDFRSSYEQYF. The CDR3 nucleotides read TGTGCCAGCAGCCTACGGGACTTCAGGAGCTCCTACGAGCAGTACTTC.

This clone was detected a few times. This chain connects TRBV9 to TRBJ1-2; D gene ambiguous. This CDR3 is built from 16 residues. Germline V gene lookup returns CDR1 SGDLS and CDR2 YYNGEE. The V and J ends lost 3 bases and 3 bases respectively, with 18 bases between them. CDR3 sequence (DNA): TGTGCCAGCAGCGAGCCCCTCGGCGCAGCGGACTATGGCTACACCTTC. This sequence encodes CASSEPLGAADYGYTF.

The rearrangement uses TRBV5-6 and TRBJ2-5; TRBD1 matches at 9 bases. The germline V gene has CDR1 SGHDT and CDR2 YYEEEE. Losses at the gene ends were 0 bases for V and 5 bases for J; bases not matched to a gene: 8. This CDR3 region has 16 residues. The chain's CDR3 is CASSLGGGQGGETQYF. The CDR3 DNA follows: TGTGCCAGCAGCTTGGGTGGGGGACAGGGAGGGGAGACCCAGTACTTC.

This clone was observed a few times. The chain uses TRBV6-5 and TRBJ2-7; possible D gene TRBD2, 6 bases. Germline V lookup: CDR1 MNHEY, CDR2 SVGAGI. The germline V and J ends were trimmed by 4 bases and 7 bases, with 20 bases remaining between them. CDR3 size: 15 residues. In nucleotides, the CDR3 is TGTGCCAGCAGTTGGACTCGTAACCCGGCGGGGGAGCAGTACTTC. Protein: CASSWTRNPAGEQYF.

This chain joins TRBV5-4 and TRBJ2-1; TRBD2 is a possible D gene (7 bases). Germline assignment: CDR1 SGHNT and CDR2 YYREEE (reference sequence). The CDR3 has 18 amino acids. Trimming stripped 4 bases from V and 0 bases from J, with 20 bases between. The CDR3 DNA sequence: TGTGCCAGCAGCGATCGTAGGGGGAGGGGCTCCTCCTACAATGAGCAGTTCTTC. It codes for CASSDRRGRGSSYNEQFF.

This clone has more than one count but fewer than ten. CDR3: CASSLEGSGTDTQYF. In DNA, the CDR3 is TGTGCCAGCAGCTTAGAAGGTAGCGGGACAGATACGCAGTATTTT. The chain uses TRBV7-2 and TRBJ2-3; 7 nucleotides match TRBD2. V lost 1 base to trimming and J lost 3 bases; unmatched junction nucleotides: 4. Germline CDR1 is SGHTA and CDR2 is FQGNSA. This CDR3 spans 15 amino acids.